This entry describes one T cell receptor (beta chain). The junction departs from germline at one end; a sequencing error may be responsible. The source of the sample is a study of preoperative IRX-2 immunotherapy in early breast cancer. Only in-frame clones appear in the TCRdb table, and some are missing; sequencing was by immunoSEQ multiplex PCR. The sample includes about 98,000 clones, 70% to 90% of them seen just once. Indicated treatment: preoperative locoregional IRX-2 cytokine immunotherapy. Samples came from a phase Ib trial of preoperative locoregional IRX-2 cytokine immunotherapy. The sample here was tumor tissue, taken after IRX-2 immunotherapy. The sequence was obtained from a human donor with breast cancer.

In nucleotides, the CDR3 is TGTACCAGCAGCCCCTTTCAGGGGGAAAACACTGAAGCTTTCTTT. This gives the protein CTSSPFQGENTEAFF. The chain couples TRBV14 to TRBJ1-1; 7 bases line up with TRBD1. Germline assignment: CDR1 SGHDN and CDR2 FVKESK. The CDR3 has 15 amino acids.